A selection of T cell receptor beta chains follows, all from one sample in a study of cytomegalovirus exposure and HLA in healthy donors. Profiling relied on immunoSEQ multiplex PCR, and the TCRdb table lists in-frame clones only, not all of them. This table holds tens of thousands of clones, 65% to 80% found once. The specimen sequenced was PBMCs. The source of these receptors is a man in his forties in good health and CMV-seropositive. Each CDR3 is given with its conserved first and last residue. Each record gives: J gene, V gene, D gene, clone size, CDR3 DNA, CDR3 protein. A D gene is named only where the DNA matches it firmly. Size is omitted from some rows. Given values are once, few, many or a class for expanded clones.

j_gene: TRBJ1-2
v_gene: TRBV2
d_gene: TRBD1
abundance: once
CDR3nt: TGTGCCAGCAGTGACACGACAGGGGATCCCAACTATGGCTACACCTTC
CDR3aa: CASSDTTGDPNYGYTF

j_gene: TRBJ2-2
v_gene: TRBV10-3
d_gene: .
abundance: .
CDR3nt: TGTGCCATCAGCGCCCTAGTAACCACCGGGGAGCTGTTTTTT
CDR3aa: CAISALVTTGELFF

j_gene: TRBJ2-2
v_gene: TRBV10-3
d_gene: TRBD2
abundance: .
CDR3nt: TGTGCCATCAGCGGGGGGGCCACGTTGACCGGGGAGCTGTTTTTT
CDR3aa: CAISGGATLTGELFF

j_gene: TRBJ2-7
v_gene: TRBV29-1
d_gene: TRBD1
abundance: .
CDR3nt: TGCAGCGTTGAAGAGGCAGGGGGCTCCTACGAGCAGTACTTC
CDR3aa: CSVEEAGGSYEQYF

j_gene: TRBJ1-2
v_gene: TRBV7-2
d_gene: TRBD1
abundance: .
CDR3nt: TGTGCCAGCAGCTCGACAGGGGGCGTTAGCTACACCTTC
CDR3aa: CASSSTGGVSYTF

j_gene: TRBJ2-1
v_gene: TRBV4-3
d_gene: TRBD2
abundance: .
CDR3nt: TGCGCCAGCAGCCTGAGGACTAGCGGGGGTTACAATGAGCAGTTCTTC
CDR3aa: CASSLRTSGGYNEQFF

j_gene: TRBJ1-6
v_gene: TRBV7-6
d_gene: TRBD1
abundance: .
CDR3nt: TGTGCCAGCAGCTTAGCGACAGGGTCAGCCCTCCACTTT
CDR3aa: CASSLATGSALHF

j_gene: TRBJ2-7
v_gene: TRBV18
d_gene: TRBD1
abundance: .
CDR3nt: TGTGCCAGCTCACCGGACAGGTCCATTTACGAGCAGTACTTC
CDR3aa: CASSPDRSIYEQYF

j_gene: TRBJ2-3
v_gene: TRBV6-5
d_gene: .
abundance: .
CDR3nt: TGTGCCAGCAGTTACCGGGAGACAAATACGCAGTATTTT
CDR3aa: CASSYRETNTQYF

j_gene: TRBJ1-6
v_gene: TRBV11-3
d_gene: .
abundance: few
CDR3nt: TGTGCCAGCAGCTTAGCAGGGCGGTGGGGTTCGATTAATTCACCCCTCCACTTT
CDR3aa: CASSLAGRWGSINSPLHF

j_gene: TRBJ1-5
v_gene: TRBV28
d_gene: .
abundance: once
CDR3nt: TGTGCCAGCAGTGTAGCGGGGACAATGCTTATCGGAGTGCATTTT
CDR3aa: CASSVAGTMLIGVHF

j_gene: TRBJ1-3
v_gene: TRBV5-1
d_gene: .
abundance: .
CDR3nt: TGCGCCAGCAGCCGGCGACAGGCGAACGCTGGAAACACCATATATTTT
CDR3aa: CASSRRQANAGNTIYF

j_gene: TRBJ2-1
v_gene: TRBV29-1
d_gene: .
abundance: .
CDR3nt: TGCAGCGTGGGGGGGCAGCGAGAGCAGTTCTTC
CDR3aa: CSVGGQREQFF

j_gene: TRBJ2-7
v_gene: TRBV4-3
d_gene: TRBD1
abundance: .
CDR3nt: TGCGCCAGCAGCCTCGGGACAGGACTCTCCTACGAGCAGTACTTC
CDR3aa: CASSLGTGLSYEQYF

j_gene: TRBJ2-2
v_gene: TRBV4-1
d_gene: .
abundance: .
CDR3nt: TGCGCCAGCAGCCACCAGGGACTCACCGGGGAGCTGTTTTTT
CDR3aa: CASSHQGLTGELFF

j_gene: TRBJ1-1
v_gene: TRBV6-6
d_gene: .
abundance: few
CDR3nt: TGTGCCAGCAGTTACTCTGCAGGGGCCACTGAAGCTTTCTTT
CDR3aa: CASSYSAGATEAFF